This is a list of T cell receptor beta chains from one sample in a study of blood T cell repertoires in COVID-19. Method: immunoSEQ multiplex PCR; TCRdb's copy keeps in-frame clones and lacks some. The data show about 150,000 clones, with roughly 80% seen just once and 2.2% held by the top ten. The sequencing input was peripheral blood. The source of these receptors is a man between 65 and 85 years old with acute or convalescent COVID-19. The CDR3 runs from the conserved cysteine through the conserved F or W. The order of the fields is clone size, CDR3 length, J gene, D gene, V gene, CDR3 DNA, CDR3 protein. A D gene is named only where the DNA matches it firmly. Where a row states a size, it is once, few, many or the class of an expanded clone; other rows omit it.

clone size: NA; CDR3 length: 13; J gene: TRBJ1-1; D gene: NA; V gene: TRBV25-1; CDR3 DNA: TGTGCCAGCAGTGAAGGGGCGTACACTGAAGCTTTCTTT; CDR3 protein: CASSEGAYTEAFF
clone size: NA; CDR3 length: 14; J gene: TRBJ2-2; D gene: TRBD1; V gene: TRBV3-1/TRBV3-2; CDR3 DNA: TGTGCCAGCAGAGGACAGGGTATCGCCGGGGAGCTGTTTTTT; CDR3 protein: CASRGQGIAGELFF
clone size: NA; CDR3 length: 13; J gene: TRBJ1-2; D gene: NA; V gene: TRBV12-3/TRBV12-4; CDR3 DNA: TGTGCCAGCAGTTCCCCAGGGTTCGGTGGCTACACCTTC; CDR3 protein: CASSSPGFGGYTF
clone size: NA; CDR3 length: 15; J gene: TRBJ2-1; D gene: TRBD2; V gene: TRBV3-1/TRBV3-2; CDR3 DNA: TGTGCCAGCAGCCAAGGAGGCCTAGCGGGGGGGCGGCAGTTCTTC; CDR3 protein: CASSQGGLAGGRQFF
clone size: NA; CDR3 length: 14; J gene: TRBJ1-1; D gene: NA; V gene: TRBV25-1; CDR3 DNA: TGTGCCAGCAGTGATCCCCCCAGAAACACTGAAGCTTTCTTT; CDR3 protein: CASSDPPRNTEAFF
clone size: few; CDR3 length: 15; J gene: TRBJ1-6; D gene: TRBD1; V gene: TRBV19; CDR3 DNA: TGTGCCAGTAGTTTGTTGGGACAGAGTAATTCACCCCTCCACTTT; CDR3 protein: CASSLLGQSNSPLHF
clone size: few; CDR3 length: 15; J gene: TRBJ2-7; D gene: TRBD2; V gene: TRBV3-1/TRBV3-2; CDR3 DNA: TGTGCCAGCAGCCAAGGGAGGGAGGGCCGCGACGAGCAGTACTTC; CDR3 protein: CASSQGREGRDEQYF
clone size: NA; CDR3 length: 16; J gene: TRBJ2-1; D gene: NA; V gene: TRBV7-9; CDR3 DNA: TGTGCCAGCAGCCCGGGACTGTCGAATACCTACAATGAGCAGTTCTTC; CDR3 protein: CASSPGLSNTYNEQFF
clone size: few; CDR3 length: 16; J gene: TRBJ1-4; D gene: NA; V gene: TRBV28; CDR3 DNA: TGTGCCAGCATGGGGGGTCGGGAGGGAACTAATGAAAAACTGTTTTTT; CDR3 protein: CASMGGREGTNEKLFF
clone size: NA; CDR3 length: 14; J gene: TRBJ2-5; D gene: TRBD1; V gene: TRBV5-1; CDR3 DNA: TGCGCCAGCAGCTCCACGACAGGGAGTGAGACCCAGTACTTC; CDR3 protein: CASSSTTGSETQYF
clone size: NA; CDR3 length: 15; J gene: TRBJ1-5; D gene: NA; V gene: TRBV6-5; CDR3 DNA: TGTGCCAGCAAGGGAGAAGATTATAGCAATCAGCCCCAGCATTTT; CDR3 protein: CASKGEDYSNQPQHF
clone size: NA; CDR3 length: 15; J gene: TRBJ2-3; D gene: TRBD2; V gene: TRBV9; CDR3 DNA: TGTGCCAGCAGCGGCTTAGCGGGAGGGACAGATACGCAGTATTTT; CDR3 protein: CASSGLAGGTDTQYF
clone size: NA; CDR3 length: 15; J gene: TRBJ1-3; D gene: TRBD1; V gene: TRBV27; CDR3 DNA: TGTGCCAGCAGGCCTTCCGGGACAGCTGGAAACACCATATATTTT; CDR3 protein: CASRPSGTAGNTIYF
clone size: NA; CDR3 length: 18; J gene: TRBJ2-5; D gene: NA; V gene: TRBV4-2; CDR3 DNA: TGTGCCAGCAGCCAATCCACTTTCGACTTCACCGCTCAAGAGACCCAGTACTTC; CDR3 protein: CASSQSTFDFTAQETQYF
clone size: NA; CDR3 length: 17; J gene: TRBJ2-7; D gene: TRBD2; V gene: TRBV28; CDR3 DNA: TGTGCCAGCAGACGACCGGGACTAGCGGGAGGGCCTTACGAGCAGTACTTC; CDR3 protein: CASRRPGLAGGPYEQYF
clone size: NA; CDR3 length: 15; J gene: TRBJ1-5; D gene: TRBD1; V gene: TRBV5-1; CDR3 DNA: TGCGCCAGCAGCTTGCAGGGGGGTAGCAATCAGCCCCAGCATTTT; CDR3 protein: CASSLQGGSNQPQHF
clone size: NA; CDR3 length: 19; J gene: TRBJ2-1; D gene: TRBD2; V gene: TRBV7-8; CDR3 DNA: TGTGCCAGCAGCAACCCACGGGCAGCGGGGGGCTCCTCCTACAATGAGCAGTTCTTC; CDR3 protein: CASSNPRAAGGSSYNEQFF
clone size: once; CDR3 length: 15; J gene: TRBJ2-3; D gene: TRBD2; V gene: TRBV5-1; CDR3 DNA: TGCGCCAGCAGCTTCCAGACTAGCGCCACAGATACGCAGTATTTT; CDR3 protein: CASSFQTSATDTQYF
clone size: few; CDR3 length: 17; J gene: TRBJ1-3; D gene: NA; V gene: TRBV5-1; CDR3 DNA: TGCGCCAGCAGCTTGGAATATTCAGGGTACTCTGGAAACACCATATATTTT; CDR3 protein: CASSLEYSGYSGNTIYF
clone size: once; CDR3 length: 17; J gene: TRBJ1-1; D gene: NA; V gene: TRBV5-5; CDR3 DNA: TGTGCCAGCAGCCAAGGGTCTTCGGGGAAAATGAACACTGAAGCTTTCTTT; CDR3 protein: CASSQGSSGKMNTEAFF
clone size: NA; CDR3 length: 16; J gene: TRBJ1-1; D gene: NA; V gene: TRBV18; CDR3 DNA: TGTGCCAGCTCACCAATGTTCCAGGCCATGAACACTGAAGCTTTCTTT; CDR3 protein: CASSPMFQAMNTEAFF
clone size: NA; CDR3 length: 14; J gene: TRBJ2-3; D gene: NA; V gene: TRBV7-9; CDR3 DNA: TGTGCCAGCAGCTTAGCGGGGGGGCAAGATACGCAGTATTTT; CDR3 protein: CASSLAGGQDTQYF
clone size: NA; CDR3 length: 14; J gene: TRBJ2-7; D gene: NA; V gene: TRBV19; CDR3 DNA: TGTGCCAGTAGTATACAGGGGGGCACCTACGAGCAGTACTTC; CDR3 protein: CASSIQGGTYEQYF
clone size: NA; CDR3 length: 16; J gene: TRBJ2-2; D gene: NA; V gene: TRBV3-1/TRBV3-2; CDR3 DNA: TGTGCCAGCAGCCTTTTCCAGGGGACGAGAACCGGGGAGCTGTTTTTT; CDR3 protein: CASSLFQGTRTGELFF
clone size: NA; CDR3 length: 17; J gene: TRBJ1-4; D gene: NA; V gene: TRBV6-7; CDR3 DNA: TGTGCCAGCAGTTACTCTCAGGGAAATGCAACTAATGAAAAACTGTTTTTT; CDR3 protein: CASSYSQGNATNEKLFF
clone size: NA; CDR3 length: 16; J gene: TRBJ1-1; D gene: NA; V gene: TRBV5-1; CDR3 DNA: TGCGCCAGCAGTTCCCCCGAACGCGGGGGGCTCACTGAAGCTTTCTTT; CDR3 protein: CASSSPERGGLTEAFF
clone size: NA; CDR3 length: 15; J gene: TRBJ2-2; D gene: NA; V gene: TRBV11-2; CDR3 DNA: TGTGCCAGCAGCTTAGGGGCAGGGAGGTCCGGGGAGCTGTTTTTT; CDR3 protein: CASSLGAGRSGELFF
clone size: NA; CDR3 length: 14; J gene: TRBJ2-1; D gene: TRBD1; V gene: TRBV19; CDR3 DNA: TGTGCCAGTGCCAGACAGGGGCTGGGGAATGAGCAGTTCTTC; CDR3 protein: CASARQGLGNEQFF
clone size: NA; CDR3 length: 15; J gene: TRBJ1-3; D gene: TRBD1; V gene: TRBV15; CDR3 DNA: TGTGCCACCAGCAGGGGGACAGACTCTGGAAACACCATATATTTT; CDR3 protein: CATSRGTDSGNTIYF
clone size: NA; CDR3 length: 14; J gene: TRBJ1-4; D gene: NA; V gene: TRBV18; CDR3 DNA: TGTGCCAGCTCGCCCGGTACAACTAATGAAAAACTGTTTTTT; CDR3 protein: CASSPGTTNEKLFF
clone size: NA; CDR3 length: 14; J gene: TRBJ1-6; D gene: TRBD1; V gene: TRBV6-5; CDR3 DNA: TGTGCCAGCAGGCAGGACAGGGTTACTTCACCCCTCCACTTT; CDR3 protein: CASRQDRVTSPLHF
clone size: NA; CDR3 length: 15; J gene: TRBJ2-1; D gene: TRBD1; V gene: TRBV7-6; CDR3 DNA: TGTGCCAGCAGCGTACAGGGGAATACCTACAATGAGCAGTTCTTC; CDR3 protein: CASSVQGNTYNEQFF
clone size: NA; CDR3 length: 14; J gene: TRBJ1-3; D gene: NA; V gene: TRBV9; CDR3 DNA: TGTGCCAGCAGCGTAGGGGGGGCTGGAAACACCATATATTTT; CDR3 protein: CASSVGGAGNTIYF
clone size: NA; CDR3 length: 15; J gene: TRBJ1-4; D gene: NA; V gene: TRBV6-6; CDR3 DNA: TGTGCCAGCAGTCACCTCCCGCGCACCAATGAAAAACTGTTTTTT; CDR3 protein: CASSHLPRTNEKLFF
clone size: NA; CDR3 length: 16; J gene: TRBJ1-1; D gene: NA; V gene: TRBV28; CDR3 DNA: TGTGCCAGCAGGGGGCCGGGGGGGTTCATGAACACTGAAGCTTTCTTT; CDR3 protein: CASRGPGGFMNTEAFF
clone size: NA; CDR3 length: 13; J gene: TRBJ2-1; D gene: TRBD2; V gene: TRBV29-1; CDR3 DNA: TGCAGCGCATTAGCGGGGATATACAATGAGCAGTTCTTC; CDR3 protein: CSALAGIYNEQFF
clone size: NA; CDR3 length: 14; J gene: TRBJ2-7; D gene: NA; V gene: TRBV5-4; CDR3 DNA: TGTGCCAGCAGCTGGCCCCGGGGGTCCTACGAGCAGTACTTC; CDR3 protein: CASSWPRGSYEQYF
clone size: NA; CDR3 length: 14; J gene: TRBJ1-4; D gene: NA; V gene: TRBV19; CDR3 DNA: TGTGCCAGTAGTATAGCTGCAACTAATGAAAAACTGTTTTTT; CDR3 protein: CASSIAATNEKLFF
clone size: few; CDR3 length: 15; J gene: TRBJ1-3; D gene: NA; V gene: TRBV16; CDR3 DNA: TGTGCCAGCGATGGCGGGGCTAGCTCTGGAAACACCATATATTTT; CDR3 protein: CASDGGASSGNTIYF
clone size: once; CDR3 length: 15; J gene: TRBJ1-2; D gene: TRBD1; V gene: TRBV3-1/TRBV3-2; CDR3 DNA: TGTGCCAGCAGCCAAGAGTCAGGGGGGTACTATGGCTACACCTTC; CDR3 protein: CASSQESGGYYGYTF
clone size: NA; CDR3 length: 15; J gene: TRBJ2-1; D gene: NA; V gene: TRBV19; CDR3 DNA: TGTGCCAGTAGTATTGGGGGGAACTCCTACAATGAGCAGTTCTTC; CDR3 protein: CASSIGGNSYNEQFF
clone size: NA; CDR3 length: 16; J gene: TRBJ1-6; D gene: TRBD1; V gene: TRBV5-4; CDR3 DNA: TGTGCCAGCAGCTTAAACCGGGGACAGGGGGGTTCACCCCTCCACTTT; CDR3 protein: CASSLNRGQGGSPLHF
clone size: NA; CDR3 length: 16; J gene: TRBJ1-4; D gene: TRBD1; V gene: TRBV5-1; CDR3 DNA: TGCGCCAGCGCTGGACAGGGGTCCCAAGTGGGTGAAAAACTGTTTTTT; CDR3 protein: CASAGQGSQVGEKLFF
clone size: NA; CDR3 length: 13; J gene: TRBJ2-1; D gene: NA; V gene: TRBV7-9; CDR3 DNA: TGTGCCAGCAGCTTGATACAGGGAAAGGAGCAGTTCTTC; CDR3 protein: CASSLIQGKEQFF
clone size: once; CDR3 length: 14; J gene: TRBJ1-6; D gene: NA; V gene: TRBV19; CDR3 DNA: TGTGCCAGTAGTATAACAGGGAGTGATTCTCCCCTCCACTTT; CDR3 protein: CASSITGSDSPLHF
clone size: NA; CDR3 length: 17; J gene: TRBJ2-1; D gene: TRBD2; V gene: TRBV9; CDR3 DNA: TGTGCCAGCAGCGTAGTAGGACTAGCGGGAGGAAGCGCTGAGCAGTTCTTC; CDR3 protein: CASSVVGLAGGSAEQFF
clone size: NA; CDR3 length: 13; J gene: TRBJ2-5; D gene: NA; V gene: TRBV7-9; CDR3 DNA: TGTGCCAGCAGCGCCGAGGGGGAGGGGCTTAAGTACTTC; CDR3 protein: CASSAEGEGLKYF
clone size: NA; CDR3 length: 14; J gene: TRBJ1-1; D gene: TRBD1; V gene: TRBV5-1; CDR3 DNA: TGCGCCAGCTCCACCGGGACAGCGTACACTGAAGCTTTCTTT; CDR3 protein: CASSTGTAYTEAFF
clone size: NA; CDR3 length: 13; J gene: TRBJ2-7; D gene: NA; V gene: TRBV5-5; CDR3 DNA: TGTGCCAGCAGCGCCTGTGAGACTTGCGAGCAGTACTTC; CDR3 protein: CASSACETCEQYF
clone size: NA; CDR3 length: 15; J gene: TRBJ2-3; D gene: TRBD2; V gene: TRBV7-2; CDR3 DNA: TGTGCCAGCAGCTTTGGCCAGGAGGGGAGCGGGGTTCCGAATTTT; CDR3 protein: CASSFGQEGSGVPNF
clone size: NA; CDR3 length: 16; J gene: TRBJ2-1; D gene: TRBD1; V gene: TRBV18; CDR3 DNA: TGTGCCAGCTCACCATTAGGGACAGGGGGCCGCAATGAGCAGTTCTTC; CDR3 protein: CASSPLGTGGRNEQFF
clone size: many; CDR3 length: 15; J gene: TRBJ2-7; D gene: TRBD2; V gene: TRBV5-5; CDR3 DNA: TGTGCCAGCAGCATGACTAGCGGGATCACGGGAGAGCAGTACTTC; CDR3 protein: CASSMTSGITGEQYF
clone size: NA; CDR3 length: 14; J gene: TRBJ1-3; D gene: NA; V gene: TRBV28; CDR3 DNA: TGTGCCAGCAGTGTGGCGGGCACGGGAAACACCATATATTTT; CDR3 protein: CASSVAGTGNTIYF
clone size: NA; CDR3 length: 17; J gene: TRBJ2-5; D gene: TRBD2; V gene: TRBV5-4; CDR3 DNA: TGTGCCAGCAGCTTTTTTCGCGGGGGACCCCGCCCGGGGGCCCAGTACTTC; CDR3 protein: CASSFFRGGPRPGAQYF
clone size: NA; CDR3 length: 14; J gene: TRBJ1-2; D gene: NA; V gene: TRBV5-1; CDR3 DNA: TGCGCCAGCAGCTTGGAGTTTGAGGTCGCCGGCTACACCTTC; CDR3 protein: CASSLEFEVAGYTF
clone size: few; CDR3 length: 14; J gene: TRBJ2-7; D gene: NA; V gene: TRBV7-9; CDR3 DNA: TGTGCCAGCAGCTTAGATCCCGGGTACTACGAGCAGTACTTC; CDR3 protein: CASSLDPGYYEQYF
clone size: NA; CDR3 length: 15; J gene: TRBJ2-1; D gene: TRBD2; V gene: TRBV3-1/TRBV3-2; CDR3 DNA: TGTGCCAGCAGCCTTGGACTAGCGGGAGCCAATGAGCAGTTCTTC; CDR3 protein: CASSLGLAGANEQFF